Listed below are T cell receptor beta chains from one sample, sequenced in a study of T-cell memory formation after mild COVID-19. TCRdb independently ran MiXCR on the 5' RACE reads; one entry per CDR3 protein. The data show a few hundred thousand distinct CDR3 sequences, over 9% seen once. Sequences were obtained from PBMCs or a T cell subset sorted from them (not recorded which). The origin of the receptors is a man younger than 35 who had mild COVID-19 (a few samples of this study predate the infection). Cell type and time point are not known. Each CDR3 is given with its conserved first and last residue.

>14|TRBJ1-6|TRBV3-1
CASSRTRTLSPLHF
>16|TRBJ2-1|TRBV15
CATSRDTAGGAVEQFF
>12|TRBJ1-1|TRBV29-1
CSGGHEYTEAFF
>12|TRBJ1-1|TRBV4-1
CASSQDGREAFF
>13|TRBJ1-1|TRBV6-1
CASKDWWITEAFF
>13|TRBJ1-4|TRBV6-2/TRBV6-3
CASRWTGNEKLFF
>15|TRBJ1-1|TRBV4-2
CASSQRDRFVTEAFF
>15|TRBJ1-1|TRBV7-6
CASSPPKAGGTEAFF
>15|TRBJ2-3|TRBV10-3
CAISVWGSGTDTQYF
>13|TRBJ2-1|TRBV12-3/TRBV12-4
CASSSSKYNEQFF
>15|TRBJ2-1|TRBV7-2
CASSHSRAAYNEQFF
>13|TRBJ2-7|TRBV5-1
CASRDTGVRRQYF
>12|TRBJ2-2|TRBV7-2
CASSSGTGWLFF
>14|TRBJ2-3|TRBV6-6
CASAGTSSTDTQYF
>16|TRBJ1-5|TRBV5-6
CASSLAAGGAVQPQHF
>14|TRBJ2-2|TRBV5-1
CASSLVVNTGELFF
>12|TRBJ1-3|TRBV4-1
CASRGAGNTIYF
>14|TRBJ2-1|TRBV7-2
CASSLGAGDNEQFF